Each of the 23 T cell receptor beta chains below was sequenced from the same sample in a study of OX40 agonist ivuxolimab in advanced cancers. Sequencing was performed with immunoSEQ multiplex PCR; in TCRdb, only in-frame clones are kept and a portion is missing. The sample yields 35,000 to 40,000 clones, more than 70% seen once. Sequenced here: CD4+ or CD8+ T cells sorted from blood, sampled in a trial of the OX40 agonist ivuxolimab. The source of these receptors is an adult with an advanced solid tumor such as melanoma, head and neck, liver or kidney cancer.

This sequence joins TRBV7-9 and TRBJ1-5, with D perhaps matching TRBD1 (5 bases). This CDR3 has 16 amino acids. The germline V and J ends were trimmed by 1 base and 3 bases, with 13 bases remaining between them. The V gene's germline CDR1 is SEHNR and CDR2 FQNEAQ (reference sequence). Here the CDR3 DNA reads TGTGCCAGCAGCTTAGTGGATCCAGGGACCAATCAGCCCCAGCATTTT. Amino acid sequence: CASSLVDPGTNQPQHF.

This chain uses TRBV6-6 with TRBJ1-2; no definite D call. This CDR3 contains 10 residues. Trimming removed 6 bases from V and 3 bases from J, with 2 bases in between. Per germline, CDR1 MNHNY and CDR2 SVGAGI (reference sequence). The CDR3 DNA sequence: TGTGCCAGCAGCCACTATGGCTACACCTTC. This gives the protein CASSHYGYTF.

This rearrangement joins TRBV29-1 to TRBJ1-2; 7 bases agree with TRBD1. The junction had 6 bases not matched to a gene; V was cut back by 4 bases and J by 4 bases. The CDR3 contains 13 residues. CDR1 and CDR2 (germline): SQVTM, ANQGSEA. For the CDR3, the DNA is TGCAGCGTTGCTCGACAGGGTACCTATGGCTACACCTTC. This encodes CSVARQGTYGYTF.

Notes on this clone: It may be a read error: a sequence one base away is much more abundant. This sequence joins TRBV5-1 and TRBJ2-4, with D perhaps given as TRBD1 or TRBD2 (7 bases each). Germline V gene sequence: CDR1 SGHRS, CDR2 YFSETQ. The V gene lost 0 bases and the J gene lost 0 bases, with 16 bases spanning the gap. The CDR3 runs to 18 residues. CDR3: CASSLAVGEGAAKNIQYF. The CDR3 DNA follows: TGCGCCAGCAGCTTGGCCGTGGGGGAGGGGGCAGCCAAAAACATTCAGTACTTC.

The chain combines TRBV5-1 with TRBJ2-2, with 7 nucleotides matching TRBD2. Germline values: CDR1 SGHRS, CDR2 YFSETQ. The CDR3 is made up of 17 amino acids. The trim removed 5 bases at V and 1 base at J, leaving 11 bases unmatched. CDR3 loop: CASSLKAGNLNTGELFF. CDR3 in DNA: TGCGCCAGCAGTTTGAAAGCGGGAAATCTGAACACCGGGGAGCTGTTTTTT.

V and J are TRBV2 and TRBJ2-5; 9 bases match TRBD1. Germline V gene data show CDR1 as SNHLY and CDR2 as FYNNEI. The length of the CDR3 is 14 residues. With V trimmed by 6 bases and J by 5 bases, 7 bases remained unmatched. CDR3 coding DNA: TGTGCCAGCAGCCAGGGGACAGGGTTGGAGACCCAGTACTTC. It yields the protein CASSQGTGLETQYF.

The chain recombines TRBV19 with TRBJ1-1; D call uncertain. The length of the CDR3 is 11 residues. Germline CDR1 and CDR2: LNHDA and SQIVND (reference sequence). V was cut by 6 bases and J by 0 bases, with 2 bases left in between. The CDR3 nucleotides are TGTGCCAGTAGGTTGAACACTGAAGCTTTCTTT. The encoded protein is CASRLNTEAFF.

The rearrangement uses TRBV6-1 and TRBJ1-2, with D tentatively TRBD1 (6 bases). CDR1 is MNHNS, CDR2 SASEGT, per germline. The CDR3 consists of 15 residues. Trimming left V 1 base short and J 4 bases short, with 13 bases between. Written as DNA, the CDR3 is TGTGCCAGCAGTGAAGAGGAACAGGGAGTCTATGGCTACACCTTC. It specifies CASSEEEQGVYGYTF.

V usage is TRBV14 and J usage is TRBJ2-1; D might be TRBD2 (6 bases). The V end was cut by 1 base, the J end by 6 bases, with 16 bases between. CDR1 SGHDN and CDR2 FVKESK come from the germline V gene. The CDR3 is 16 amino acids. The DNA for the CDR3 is TGTGCCAGCAGCCAAGGGGGGAGGAGTCCCTTCAATGAGCAGTTCTTC. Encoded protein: CASSQGGRSPFNEQFF. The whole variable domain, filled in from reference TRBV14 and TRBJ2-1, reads EAGVTQFPSHSVIEKGQTVTLRCDPISGHDNLYWYRRVMGKEIKFLLHFVKESKQDESGMPNNRFLAERTGGTYSTLKVQPAELEDSGVYFCASSQGGRSPFNEQFFGPGTRLTVL.

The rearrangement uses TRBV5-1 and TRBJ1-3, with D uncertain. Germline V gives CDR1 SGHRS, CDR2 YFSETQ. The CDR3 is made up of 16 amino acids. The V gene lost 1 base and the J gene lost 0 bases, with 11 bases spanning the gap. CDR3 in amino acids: CASSLPDSYSGNTIYF. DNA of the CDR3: TGCGCCAGCAGCTTGCCCGACTCTTACTCTGGAAACACCATATATTTT.

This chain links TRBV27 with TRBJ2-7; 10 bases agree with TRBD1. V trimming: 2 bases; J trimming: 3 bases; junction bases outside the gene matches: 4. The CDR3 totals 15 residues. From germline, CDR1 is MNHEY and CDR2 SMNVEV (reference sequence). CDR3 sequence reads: CASSLGTGAYYEQYF. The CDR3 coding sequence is TGTGCCAGCAGTTTAGGGACAGGGGCGTACTACGAGCAGTACTTC.

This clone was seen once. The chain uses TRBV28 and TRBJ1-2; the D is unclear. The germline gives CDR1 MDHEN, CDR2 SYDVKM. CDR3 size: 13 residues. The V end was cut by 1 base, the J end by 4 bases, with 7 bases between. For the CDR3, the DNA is TGTGCCAGCAGTTTATTTGGAATCTATGGCTACACCTTC. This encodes CASSLFGIYGYTF.

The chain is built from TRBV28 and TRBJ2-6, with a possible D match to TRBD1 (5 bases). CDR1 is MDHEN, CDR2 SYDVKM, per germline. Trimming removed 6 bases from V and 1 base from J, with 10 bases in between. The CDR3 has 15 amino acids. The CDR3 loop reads CASSSRVSGANVLTF. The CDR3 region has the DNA TGTGCCAGCAGCTCCAGGGTTTCTGGGGCCAACGTCCTGACTTTC.

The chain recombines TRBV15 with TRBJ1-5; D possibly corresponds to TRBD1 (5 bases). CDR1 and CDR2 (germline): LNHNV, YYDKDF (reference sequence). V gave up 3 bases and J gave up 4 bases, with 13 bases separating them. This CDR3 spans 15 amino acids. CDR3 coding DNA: TGTGCCACCAGCAGCGACCGGGACGGTAATCAGCCCCAGCATTTT. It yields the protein CATSSDRDGNQPQHF. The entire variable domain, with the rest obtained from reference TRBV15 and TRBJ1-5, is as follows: DAMVIQNPRYQVTQFGKPVTLSCSQTLNHNVMYWYQQKSSQAPKLLFHYYDKDFNNEADTPDNFQSRRPNTSFCFLDIRSPGLGDTAMYLCATSSDRDGNQPQHFGDGTRLSIL.

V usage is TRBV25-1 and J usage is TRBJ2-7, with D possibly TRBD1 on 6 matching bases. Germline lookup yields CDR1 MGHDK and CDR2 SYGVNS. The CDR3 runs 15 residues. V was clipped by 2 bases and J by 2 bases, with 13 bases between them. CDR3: CASSEILGATYEQYF. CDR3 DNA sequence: TGTGCCAGCAGTGAAATCTTGGGGGCCACCTACGAGCAGTACTTC.

The chain's CDR3 is CASSAESGTGAPEAFF. CDR3 sequence (DNA): TGTGCCAGCAGCGCAGAATCCGGGACAGGGGCGCCTGAAGCTTTCTTT. The chain links TRBV9 to TRBJ1-1; TRBD1 matches 10 bases. This CDR3 spans 16 amino acids. Germline CDR1 SGDLS, CDR2 YYNGEE. V was pared by 3 bases and J by 6 bases, with 11 bases of the junction left unmatched.

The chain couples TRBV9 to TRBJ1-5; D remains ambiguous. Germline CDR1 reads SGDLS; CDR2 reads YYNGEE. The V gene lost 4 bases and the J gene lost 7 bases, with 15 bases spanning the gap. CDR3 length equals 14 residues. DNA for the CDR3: TGTGCCAGCAGCTATAGAGCGGGAGGACAGCCCCAGCATTTT. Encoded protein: CASSYRAGGQPQHF.

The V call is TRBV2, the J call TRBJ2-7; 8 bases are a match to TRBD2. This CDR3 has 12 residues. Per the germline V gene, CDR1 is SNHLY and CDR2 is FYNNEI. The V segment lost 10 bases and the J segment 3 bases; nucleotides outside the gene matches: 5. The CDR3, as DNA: TGTGCCATACGGGAGGGCCGCTACGAGCAGTACTTC. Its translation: CAIREGRYEQYF.

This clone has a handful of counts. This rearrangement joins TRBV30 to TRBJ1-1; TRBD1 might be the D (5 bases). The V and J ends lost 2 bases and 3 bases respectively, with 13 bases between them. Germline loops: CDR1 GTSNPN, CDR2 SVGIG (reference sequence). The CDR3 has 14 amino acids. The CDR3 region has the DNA TGTGCCTGGAGTTTGGGCCTGGGGGACACTGAAGCTTTCTTT. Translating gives CAWSLGLGDTEAFF.

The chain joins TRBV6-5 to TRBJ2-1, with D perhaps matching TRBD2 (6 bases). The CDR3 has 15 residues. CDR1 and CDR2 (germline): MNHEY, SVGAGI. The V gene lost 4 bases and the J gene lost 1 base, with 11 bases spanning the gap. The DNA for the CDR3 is TGTGCCAGCAGTTTGCTAGCGATGTCCTACAATGAGCAGTTCTTC. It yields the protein CASSLLAMSYNEQFF.

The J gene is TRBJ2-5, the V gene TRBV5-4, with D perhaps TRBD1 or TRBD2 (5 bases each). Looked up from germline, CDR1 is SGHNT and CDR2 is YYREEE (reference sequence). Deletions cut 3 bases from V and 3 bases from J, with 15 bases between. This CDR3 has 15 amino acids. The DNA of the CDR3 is TGTGCCAGCAGCTCGACCGGGGCGGAAAAAGAGACCCAGTACTTC. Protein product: CASSSTGAEKETQYF.

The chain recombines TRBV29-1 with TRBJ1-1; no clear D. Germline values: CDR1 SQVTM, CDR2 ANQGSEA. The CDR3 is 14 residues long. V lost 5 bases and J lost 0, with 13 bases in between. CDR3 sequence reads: CSVLEGLMNTEAFF. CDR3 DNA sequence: TGCAGCGTTCTTGAAGGGTTAATGAACACTGAAGCTTTCTTT.

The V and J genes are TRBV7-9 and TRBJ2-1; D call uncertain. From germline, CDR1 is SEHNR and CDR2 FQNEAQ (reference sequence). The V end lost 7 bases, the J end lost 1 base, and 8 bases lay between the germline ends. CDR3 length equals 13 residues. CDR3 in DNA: TGTGCCAGCATTAAATGGTCCTACAATGAGCAGTTCTTC. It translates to CASIKWSYNEQFF.